The T cell receptor beta chain under discussion was sequenced for a study of blood T cells in healthy people across ages. Study-level findings and limits: TCR beta diversity was tightly associated with the proportion of naive T cells. Unsorted PBMC material precluded a definitive naive versus antigen-experienced comparison. Roughly linear declines in TCR beta diversity per million T cells occurred with age.

A second PCR of about 7 to 11 cycles used a sample-barcoded 5' primer and a J-beta primer mix. From the 5' RACE reads, TCRdb called clonotypes with MiXCR, one entry per CDR3 protein. The data show approximately 850,000 distinct CDR3 sequences, with about 62% seen just once and roughly 22% held by the top ten. The CDR3 contains 14 residues. Germline V gives CDR1 MNHNS, CDR2 SASEGT. V was trimmed by 4 bases and J by 4 bases, leaving 13 bases between them. RNA extraction gave at least 5 micrograms of total RNA per sample. As for this clonotype: What it recognizes is unknown.

The clonotype was recovered from a man between 25 and 39 years old in good health. The rearrangement uses TRBV6-1 and TRBJ1-2; possible D gene TRBD1, 5 bases. The sample consisted of blood. CDR3 protein: CASSGDGTVYGYTF. CDR3 DNA sequence: TGTGCCAGCAGTGGTGACGGGACCGTCTATGGCTACACCTTC.